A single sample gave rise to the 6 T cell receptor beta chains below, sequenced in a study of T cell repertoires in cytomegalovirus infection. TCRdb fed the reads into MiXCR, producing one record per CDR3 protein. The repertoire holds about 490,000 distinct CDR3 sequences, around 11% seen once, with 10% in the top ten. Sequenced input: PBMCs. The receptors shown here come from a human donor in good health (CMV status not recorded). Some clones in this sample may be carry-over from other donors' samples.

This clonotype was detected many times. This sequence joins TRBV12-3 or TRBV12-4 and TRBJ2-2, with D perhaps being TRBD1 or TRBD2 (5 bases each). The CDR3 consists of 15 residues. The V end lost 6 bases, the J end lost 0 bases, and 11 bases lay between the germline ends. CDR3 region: CASRPGPANTGELFF. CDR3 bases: TGTGCCAGCAGACCGGGGCCTGCGAACACCGGGGAGCTGTTTTTT.

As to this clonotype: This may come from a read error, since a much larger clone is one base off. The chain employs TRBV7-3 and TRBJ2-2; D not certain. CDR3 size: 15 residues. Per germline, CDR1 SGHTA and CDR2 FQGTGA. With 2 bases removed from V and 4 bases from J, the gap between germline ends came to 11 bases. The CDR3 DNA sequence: TGTGCCAGCAGCTTAGGTCAGAGATGCACCGGGGAGCTGTTTTTT. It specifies CASSLGQRCTGELFF. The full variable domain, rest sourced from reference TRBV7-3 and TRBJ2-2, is GAGVSQTPSNKVTEKGKYVELRCDPISGHTALYWYRQSLGQGPEFLIYFQGTGAADDSGLPNDRFFAVRPEGSVSTLKIQRTERGDSAVYLCASSLGQRCTGELFFGEGSRLTVL.

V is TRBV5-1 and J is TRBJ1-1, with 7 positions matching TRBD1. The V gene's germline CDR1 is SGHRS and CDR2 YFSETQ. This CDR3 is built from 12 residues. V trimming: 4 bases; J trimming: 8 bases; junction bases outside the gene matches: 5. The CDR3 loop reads CASSIRDSEAFF. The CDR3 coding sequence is TGCGCCAGCAGCATACGGGACAGCGAAGCTTTCTTT.

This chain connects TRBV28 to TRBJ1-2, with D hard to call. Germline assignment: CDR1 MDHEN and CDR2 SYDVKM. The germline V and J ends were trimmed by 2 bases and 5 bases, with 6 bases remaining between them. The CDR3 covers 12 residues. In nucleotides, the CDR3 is TGTGCCAGCAGTTTACGGGCGTATGGCTACACCTTC. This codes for CASSLRAYGYTF.

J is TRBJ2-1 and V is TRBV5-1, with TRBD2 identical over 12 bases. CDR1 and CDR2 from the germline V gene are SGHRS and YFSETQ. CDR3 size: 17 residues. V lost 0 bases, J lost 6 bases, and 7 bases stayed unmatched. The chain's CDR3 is CASSLGPTSGSTNEQFF. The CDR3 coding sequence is TGCGCCAGCAGCTTGGGACCGACTAGCGGGAGCACCAATGAGCAGTTCTTC.

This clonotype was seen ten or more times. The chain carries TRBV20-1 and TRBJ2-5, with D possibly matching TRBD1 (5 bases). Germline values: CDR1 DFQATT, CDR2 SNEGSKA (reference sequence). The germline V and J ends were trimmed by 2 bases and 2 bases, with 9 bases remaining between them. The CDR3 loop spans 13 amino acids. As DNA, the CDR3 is TGCAGTGCTAGATACCAGGGTCAAGAGACCCAGTACTTC. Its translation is CSARYQGQETQYF.